Here is one T cell receptor (beta chain) with its context. Its antigen is not identified. The source of the sample is a study of OX40 agonist ivuxolimab in advanced cancers. About the study: Intravenous ivuxolimab was administered to patients every 2 weeks at 0.01 to 10 mg/kg.

Measured with immunoSEQ multiplex PCR; TCRdb has only the in-frame clones, and not every one. The sample lists some 81,000 clones, 70% to 90% occurring once. Points from the study as a whole: In the expanded peripheral T cells, antigen specificity was never determined.

This clonotype originated in an adult with an advanced solid tumor such as melanoma, head and neck, liver or kidney cancer. Material: CD4+ or CD8+ T cells sorted from blood, obtained in a trial of the OX40 agonist ivuxolimab.

CDR3 amino acids: CASSPTTGGPGNTIYF. The CDR3 DNA reads as TGTGCCAGCTCACCAACAACAGGGGGACCTGGAAACACCATATATTTT. The chain couples TRBV18 to TRBJ1-3, with 8 bases aligning to TRBD1. The CDR3 consists of 16 residues. Looked up from germline, CDR1 is KGHSH and CDR2 is LQKENI. V lost 2 bases, J lost 2 bases, and 5 bases stayed unmatched.